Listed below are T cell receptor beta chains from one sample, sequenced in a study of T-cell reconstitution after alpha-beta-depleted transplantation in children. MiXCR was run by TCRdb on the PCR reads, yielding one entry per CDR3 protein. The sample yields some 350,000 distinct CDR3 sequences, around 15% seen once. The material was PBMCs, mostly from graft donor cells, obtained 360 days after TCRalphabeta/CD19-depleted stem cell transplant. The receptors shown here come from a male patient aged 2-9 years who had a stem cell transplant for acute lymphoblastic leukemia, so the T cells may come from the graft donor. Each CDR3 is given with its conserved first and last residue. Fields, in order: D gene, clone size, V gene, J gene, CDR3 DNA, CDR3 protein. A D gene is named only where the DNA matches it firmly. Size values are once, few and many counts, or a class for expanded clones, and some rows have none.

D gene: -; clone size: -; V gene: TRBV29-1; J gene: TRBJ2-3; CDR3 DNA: TGCAGCGTGAGGGACCTAAGCGCAGATACGCAGTATTTT; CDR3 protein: CSVRDLSADTQYF
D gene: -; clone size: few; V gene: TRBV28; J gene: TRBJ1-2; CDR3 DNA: TGTGCCGCTGCGGACGGGACCCTTAACTATGGCTACACCTTC; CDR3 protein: CAAADGTLNYGYTF
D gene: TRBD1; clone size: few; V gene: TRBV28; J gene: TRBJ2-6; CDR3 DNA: TGTGCCAGCAGTAAGATCGGACAGGCTGGGGCCAACGTCCTGACTTTC; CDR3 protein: CASSKIGQAGANVLTF
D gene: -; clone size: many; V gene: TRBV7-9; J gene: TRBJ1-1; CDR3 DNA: TGTGCCAGCAGCTTACGGGGGGACACTGAAGCTTTCTTT; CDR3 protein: CASSLRGDTEAFF
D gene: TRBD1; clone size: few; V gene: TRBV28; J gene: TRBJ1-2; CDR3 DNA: TGTGCCAGCAGTTTTGGCGACAGGGCTGGCTACACCTTC; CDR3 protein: CASSFGDRAGYTF
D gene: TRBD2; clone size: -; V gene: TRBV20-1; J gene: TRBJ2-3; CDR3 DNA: TGCAGTGCTAGAGACCTCCGGGAGGTGGCAGATACGCAGTATTTT; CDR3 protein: CSARDLREVADTQYF
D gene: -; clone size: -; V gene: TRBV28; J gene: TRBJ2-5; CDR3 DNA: TGTGCCAGCAGTTTGGAAGGCGATTGGGAGACCCAGTACTTC; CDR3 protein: CASSLEGDWETQYF
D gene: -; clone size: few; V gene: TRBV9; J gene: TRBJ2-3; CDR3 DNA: TGTGCCAGCAGCGCAGGGGTGGATACGCAGTATTTT; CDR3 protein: CASSAGVDTQYF
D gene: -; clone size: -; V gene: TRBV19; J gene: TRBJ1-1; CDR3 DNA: TGTGCCAGTAGAGACCCCGGGACACCGGACACTGAAGCTTTCTTT; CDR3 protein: CASRDPGTPDTEAFF
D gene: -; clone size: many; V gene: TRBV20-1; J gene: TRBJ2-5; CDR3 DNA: TGCAGTGCTAGTCAGCCTCCGCAAGAGACCCAGTACTTC; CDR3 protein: CSASQPPQETQYF
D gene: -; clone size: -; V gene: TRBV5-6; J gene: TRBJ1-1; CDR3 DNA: TGTGCCAGCAGCTTGGGGGCCAGAAGGATTAGTACCGCTGAAGCTTTCTTT; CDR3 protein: CASSLGARRISTAEAFF
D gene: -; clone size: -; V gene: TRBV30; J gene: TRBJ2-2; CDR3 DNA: TGTGCCTGGAGTGAACTGGGAAGGACGAACACCGGGGAGCTGTTTTTT; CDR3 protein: CAWSELGRTNTGELFF
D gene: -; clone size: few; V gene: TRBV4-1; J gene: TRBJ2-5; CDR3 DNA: TGCGCCAGCAGCCAATGGCGAGGGGAGACCCAGTACTTC; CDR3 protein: CASSQWRGETQYF
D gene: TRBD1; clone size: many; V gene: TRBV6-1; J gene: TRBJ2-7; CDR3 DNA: TGTGCCAGCAGGGGACAGGGGGCAATTGAATACGAGCAGTACTTC; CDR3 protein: CASRGQGAIEYEQYF
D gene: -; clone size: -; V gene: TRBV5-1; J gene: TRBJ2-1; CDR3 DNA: TGCGCCAGCAGCTTGGCTGGTGTTAGGTCCTACAATGAGCAGTTCTTC; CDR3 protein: CASSLAGVRSYNEQFF
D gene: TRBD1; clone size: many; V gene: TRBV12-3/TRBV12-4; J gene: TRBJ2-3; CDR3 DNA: TGTGCCAGCAGTTTCCGGACAGGGAAAATTCTCGCCACAGATACGCAGTATTTT; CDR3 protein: CASSFRTGKILATDTQYF
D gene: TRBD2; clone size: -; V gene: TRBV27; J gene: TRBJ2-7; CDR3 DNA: TGTGCCAGCAGTTACGGCGGGAGGCCCTACGAGCAGTACTTC; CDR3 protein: CASSYGGRPYEQYF
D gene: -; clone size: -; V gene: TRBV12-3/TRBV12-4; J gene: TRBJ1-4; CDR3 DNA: TGTGCCAGCAGTTTTCCAGACAGACAGAATGCAACTAATGAAAAACTGTTTTTT; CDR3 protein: CASSFPDRQNATNEKLFF
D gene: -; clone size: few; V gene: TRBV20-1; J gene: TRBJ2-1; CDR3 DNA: TGCAGTGCTAGCCCCGTCTACAATGAGCAGTTCTTC; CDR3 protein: CSASPVYNEQFF
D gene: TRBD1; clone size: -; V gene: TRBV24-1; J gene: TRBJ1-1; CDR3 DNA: TGTGCCTCTAGAGACAGGGGCGGCACTGAAGCTTTCTTT; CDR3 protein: CASRDRGGTEAFF
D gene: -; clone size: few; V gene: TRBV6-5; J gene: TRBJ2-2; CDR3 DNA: TGTGCCAGCAGTTACGGGGGCGGGGAGCTGTTTTTT; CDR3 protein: CASSYGGGELFF
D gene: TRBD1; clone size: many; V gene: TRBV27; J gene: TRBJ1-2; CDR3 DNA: TGTGCCAGCAGTTTAGCAGGGGGTAGCTATGGCTACACCTTC; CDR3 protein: CASSLAGGSYGYTF
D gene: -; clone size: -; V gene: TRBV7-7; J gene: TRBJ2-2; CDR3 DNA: TGTGCTAGCAGCCGCAAGGCGGCCGGGGAGCTGTTTTTT; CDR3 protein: CASSRKAAGELFF
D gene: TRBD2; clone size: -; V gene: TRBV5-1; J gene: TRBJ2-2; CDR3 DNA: TGCGCCAGCAGGTCGGAGACTAGCGGGGGGACCGGGGAGCTGTTTTTT; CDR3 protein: CASRSETSGGTGELFF
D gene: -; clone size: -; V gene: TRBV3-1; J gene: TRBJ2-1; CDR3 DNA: TGTGCCAGCAGCCAAGTCTTTCCGGGGAATGAGCAGTTCTTC; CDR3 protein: CASSQVFPGNEQFF
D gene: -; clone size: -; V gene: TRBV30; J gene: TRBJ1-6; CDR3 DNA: TGTGCCTGGAGAGCCAGGAGATCCGATTCACCCCTCCACTTT; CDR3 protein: CAWRARRSDSPLHF
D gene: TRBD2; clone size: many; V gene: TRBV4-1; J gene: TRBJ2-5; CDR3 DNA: TGCGCCAGCAGCCAAGAGTTTCGTGGCGGGAGCGGAGAGACCCAGTACTTC; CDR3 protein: CASSQEFRGGSGETQYF
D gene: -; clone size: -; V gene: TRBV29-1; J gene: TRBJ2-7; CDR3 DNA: TGCAGCGTTGGCTCCGGGGACGGCGCCTACGAGCAGTACTTC; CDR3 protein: CSVGSGDGAYEQYF
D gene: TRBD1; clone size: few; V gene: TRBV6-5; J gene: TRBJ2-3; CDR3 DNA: TGTGCCAGCAGTTGGACAGGGAGCACAGATACGCAGTATTTT; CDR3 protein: CASSWTGSTDTQYF
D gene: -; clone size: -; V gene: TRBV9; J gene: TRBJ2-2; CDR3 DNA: TGTGCCAGCAGCGACGGGTTCGCGAACACCGGGGAGCTGTTTTTT; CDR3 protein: CASSDGFANTGELFF
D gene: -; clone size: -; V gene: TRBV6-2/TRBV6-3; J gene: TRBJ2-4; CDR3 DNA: TGTGCCAGCAGTTATTGGGGGATTCAGTACTTC; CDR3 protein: CASSYWGIQYF
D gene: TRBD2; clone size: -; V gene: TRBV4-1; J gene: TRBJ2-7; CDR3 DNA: TGCGCCAGCAGCCTAGAATTAGCGGGAGGGCCTCCCGAGCAGTACTTC; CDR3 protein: CASSLELAGGPPEQYF
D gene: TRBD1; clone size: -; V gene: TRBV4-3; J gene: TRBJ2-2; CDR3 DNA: TGCGCCAGCAGCCAAGAACCGGGACAGGGGATCACCGGGGAGCTGTTTTTT; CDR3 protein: CASSQEPGQGITGELFF
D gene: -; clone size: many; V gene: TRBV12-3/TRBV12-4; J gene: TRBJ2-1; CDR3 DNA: TGTGCCAGCAGTCCGGGACTCCACAATGAGCAGTTCTTC; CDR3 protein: CASSPGLHNEQFF
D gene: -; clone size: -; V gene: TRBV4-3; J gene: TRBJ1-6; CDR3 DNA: TGCGCCAGCAGCCCTGAATTGTCCTCCTATAATTCACCCCTCCACTTT; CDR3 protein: CASSPELSSYNSPLHF
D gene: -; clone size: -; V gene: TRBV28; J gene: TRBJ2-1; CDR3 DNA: TGTGCCAGCAGTTTCCCCATAGCCCCTTCTAGCAGAAATGAGCAGTTCTTC; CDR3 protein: CASSFPIAPSSRNEQFF
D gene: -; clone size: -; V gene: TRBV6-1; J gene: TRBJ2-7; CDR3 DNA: TGTGCCAGCAGTCGACATGACAAGATCTACGAGCAGTACTTC; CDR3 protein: CASSRHDKIYEQYF
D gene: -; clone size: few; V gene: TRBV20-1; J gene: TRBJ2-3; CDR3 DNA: TGCAGTGCTAGAGATTCTATGGTAGGGGCGCAGTATTTT; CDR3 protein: CSARDSMVGAQYF
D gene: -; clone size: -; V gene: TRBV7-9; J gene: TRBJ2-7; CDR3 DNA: TGTGCCAGCAGCTTAGATGCTGCGCAGTACTTC; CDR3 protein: CASSLDAAQYF
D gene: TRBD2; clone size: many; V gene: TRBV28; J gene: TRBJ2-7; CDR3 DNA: TGTGCCAGCAGTACCAGCGGGATCAGCTACGAGCAGTACTTC; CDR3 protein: CASSTSGISYEQYF
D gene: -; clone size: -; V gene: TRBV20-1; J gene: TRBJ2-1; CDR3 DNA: TGCAGTGCTCAGCGATCCTACAATGAGCAGTTCTTC; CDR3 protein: CSAQRSYNEQFF
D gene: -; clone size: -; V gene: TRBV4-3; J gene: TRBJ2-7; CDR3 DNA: TGCGCCAGCAGCCAAGACGGGAGTGGATACGAGCAGTACTTC; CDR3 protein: CASSQDGSGYEQYF
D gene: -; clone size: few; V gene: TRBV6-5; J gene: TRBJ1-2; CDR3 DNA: TGTGCCAGCAGTTACTTGAGGGACCTAGCGCGAGGCTACACCTTC; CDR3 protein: CASSYLRDLARGYTF
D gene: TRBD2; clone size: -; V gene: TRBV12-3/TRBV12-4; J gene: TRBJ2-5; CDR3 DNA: TGTGCCAGCAGTTTCACTAGCGTTCTAAGGACCCAGTACTTC; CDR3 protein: CASSFTSVLRTQYF
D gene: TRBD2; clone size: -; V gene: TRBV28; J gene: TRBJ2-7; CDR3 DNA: TGTGCCAGCAGCCTACTAGCGGGAGGCCTCGGTTACGAGCAGTACTTC; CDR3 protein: CASSLLAGGLGYEQYF
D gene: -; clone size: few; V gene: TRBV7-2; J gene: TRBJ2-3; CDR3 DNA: TGTGCCAGCAGCCCCCCCAGGGATTATACGCAGTATTTT; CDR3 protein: CASSPPRDYTQYF
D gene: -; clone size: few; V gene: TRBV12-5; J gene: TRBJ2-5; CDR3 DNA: TGTGCTAGTGGTTTGGGGGAGACCCAGTACTTC; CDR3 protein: CASGLGETQYF
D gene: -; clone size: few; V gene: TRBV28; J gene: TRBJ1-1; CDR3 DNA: TGTGCCAGCAGTTTCCCCGGAACGTACCCTATGAACACTGAAGCTTTCTTT; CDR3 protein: CASSFPGTYPMNTEAFF
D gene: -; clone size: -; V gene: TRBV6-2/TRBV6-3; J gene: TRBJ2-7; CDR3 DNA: TGTGCCAGCAGTTACTCCCACTTTGTCGAGCAGTACTTC; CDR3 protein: CASSYSHFVEQYF
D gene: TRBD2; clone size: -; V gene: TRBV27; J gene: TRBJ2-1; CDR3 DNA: TGTGCCAGTAAAAGGGGGCTAGCGGGAGGCATAGGGTACAATGAGCAGTTCTTC; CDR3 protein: CASKRGLAGGIGYNEQFF
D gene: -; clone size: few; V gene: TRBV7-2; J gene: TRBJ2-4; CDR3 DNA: TGTGCCAGCAGCTTAGCGGCAGGGCAGGACATTCAGTACTTC; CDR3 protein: CASSLAAGQDIQYF
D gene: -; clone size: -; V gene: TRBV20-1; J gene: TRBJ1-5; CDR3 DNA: TGCAGTGCCTTGGACAGACCCAATCAGCCCCAGCATTTT; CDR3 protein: CSALDRPNQPQHF
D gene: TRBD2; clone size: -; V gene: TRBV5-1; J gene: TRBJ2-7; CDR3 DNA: TGCGCCAGCAGGGAACGGGAGGCCTACGAGCAGTACTTC; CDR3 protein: CASREREAYEQYF
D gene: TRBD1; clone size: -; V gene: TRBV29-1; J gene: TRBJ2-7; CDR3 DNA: TGCAGCGTTGAAAGTGGACAGGGTGGCGAGCAGTACTTC; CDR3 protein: CSVESGQGGEQYF
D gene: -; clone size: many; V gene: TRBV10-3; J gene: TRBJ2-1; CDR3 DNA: TGTGCCATCACCGGGACTCCTGACTACAATGAGCAGTTCTTC; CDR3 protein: CAITGTPDYNEQFF
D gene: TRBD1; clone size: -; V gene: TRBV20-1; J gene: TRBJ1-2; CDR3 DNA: TGCAGTGCAACCCAGGGACAGGGGACGACGGGCTACACCTTC; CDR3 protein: CSATQGQGTTGYTF
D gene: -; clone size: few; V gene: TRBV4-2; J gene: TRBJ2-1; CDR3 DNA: TGTGCCAGCAGCCAAGATAATATCGAGAGAGGCTTCTCCTACAATGAGCAGTTCTTC; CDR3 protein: CASSQDNIERGFSYNEQFF
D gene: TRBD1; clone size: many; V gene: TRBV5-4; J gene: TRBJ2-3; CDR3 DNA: TGTGCCAGCAGCTTGGCCCCGGGACAGGTGGAGGATACGCAGTATTTT; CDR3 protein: CASSLAPGQVEDTQYF